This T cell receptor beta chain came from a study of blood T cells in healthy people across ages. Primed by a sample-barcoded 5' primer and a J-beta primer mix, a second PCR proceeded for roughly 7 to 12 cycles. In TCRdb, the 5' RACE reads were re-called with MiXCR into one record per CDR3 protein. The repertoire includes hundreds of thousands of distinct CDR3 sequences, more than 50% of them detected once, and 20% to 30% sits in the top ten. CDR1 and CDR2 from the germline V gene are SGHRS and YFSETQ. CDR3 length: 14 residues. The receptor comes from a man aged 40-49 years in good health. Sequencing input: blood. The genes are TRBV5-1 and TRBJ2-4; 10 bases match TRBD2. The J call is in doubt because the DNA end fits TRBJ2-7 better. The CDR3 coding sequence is TGCGCCAGCAGTGACGGACTAGCGGTCTACGAGCAGTACTTC. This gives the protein CASSDGLAVYEQYF.